The 8 T cell receptor beta chains listed next were all sequenced from one sample in a study of CD8+ T cells in alopecia areata. RNA, once extracted, was reverse transcribed into cDNA for use as the sequencing template. Here immunoSEQ multiplex PCR was the method, and the copy in TCRdb shows in-frame clones only, minus some. The table includes roughly 100,000 clones, 55% detected once. Sequenced sample: CD4+ T cells sorted from blood. Every receptor here comes from a human donor in good health.

J is TRBJ1-1 and V is TRBV28; D unclear. V shed 2 bases and J shed 1 base, with 11 bases lying between them. The CDR3 loop spans 15 amino acids. CDR1 and CDR2 from the germline V gene are MDHEN and SYDVKM. This chain's CDR3 is CASSLERAGNTEAFF. The CDR3 nucleotides read TGTGCCAGCAGTTTAGAGAGGGCAGGGAACACTGAAGCTTTCTTT.

V usage is TRBV7-3 and J usage is TRBJ1-1, with D perhaps matching TRBD1 (5 bases). Germline V lookup: CDR1 SGHTA, CDR2 FQGTGA. Trimming removed 2 bases from V and 0 bases from J, with 13 bases in between. The CDR3 extends over 16 amino acids. The CDR3 protein is CASSLQGGLMNTEAFF. In DNA form, the CDR3 reads TGTGCCAGCAGCTTACAGGGAGGACTCATGAACACTGAAGCTTTCTTT.

This clone showed up just a few times. This sequence joins TRBV28 and TRBJ1-1, with D possibly being TRBD1 (5 bases). The CDR3 runs to 13 residues. Germline loops: CDR1 MDHEN, CDR2 SYDVKM. Trimming cost V 7 bases and J 4 bases, with 13 bases left between them. The CDR3 DNA sequence: TGTGCCAGCACCCTGCCAGGGATCACTGAAGCTTTCTTT. Its translation: CASTLPGITEAFF.

The chain couples TRBV29-1 to TRBJ1-1; no reliable D call. V shed 5 bases and J shed 11 bases, with 15 bases lying between them. Germline lookup yields CDR1 SQVTM and CDR2 ANQGSEA. This CDR3 has 11 residues. The CDR3: CSVRGESGAFF. The DNA of the CDR3 is TGCAGCGTTCGGGGAGAAAGTGGTGCTTTCTTT.

The rearrangement links TRBV29-1 to TRBJ1-2; D is unresolved. Between the trimmed V and J ends, which lost 5 bases and 8 bases, there was a span of 18 bases. Germline V gene sequence: CDR1 SQVTM, CDR2 ANQGSEA. CDR3 length: 13 amino acids. Written as DNA, the CDR3 is TGCAGCGTTCACAATCTCAACTACCAAGGCTACACCTTC. Translated: CSVHNLNYQGYTF.

In DNA form, the CDR3 reads TGCAGCGAAAAACCAGGGTTCGACACTGAAGCTTTCTTT. Amino acid sequence: CSEKPGFDTEAFF. J is TRBJ1-1 and V is TRBV29-1; D possibly corresponds to TRBD1 (5 bases). V lost 7 bases and J 3 bases, leaving 15 bases between the germline ends. The length of the CDR3 is 13 residues. Germline V lookup: CDR1 SQVTM, CDR2 ANQGSEA.

V and J are TRBV6-6 and TRBJ2-5; D is ambiguous. With 8 bases removed from V and 3 bases from J, the gap between germline ends came to 13 bases. Germline-derived CDR1 and CDR2 are MNHNY and SVGAGI (reference sequence). The CDR3 length is 13 residues. The CDR3 DNA follows: TGTGCCAGCTCTGCCCCCAGCGAAGAGACCCAGTACTTC. This sequence encodes CASSAPSEETQYF.

J is TRBJ2-7 and V is TRBV28; either TRBD1 or TRBD2 may fit D (5 bases each). Germline CDR1 and CDR2: MDHEN and SYDVKM. V lost 7 bases and J 12 bases, leaving 19 bases between the germline ends. This CDR3 is 12 amino acids long. The CDR3 spells CASTQLGTRTYF. Here the CDR3 DNA reads TGTGCCAGCACTCAATTGGGGACCCGGACGTACTTC. Using reference TRBV28 and TRBJ2-7 for the parts outside the CDR3, the full variable domain is DVKVTQSSRYLVKRTGEKVFLECVQDMDHENMFWYRQDPGLGLRLIYFSYDVKMKEKGDIPEGYSVSREKKERFSLILESASTNQTSMYLCASTQLGTRTYFGPGTRLTVT.